This record concerns one T cell receptor beta chain sequence. The source of the sample is a study of STAT5B mutations in CD4+ large granular lymphocyte leukemia. At the level of the study: Healthy donors showed HLA-associated enrichment of the CDR3 'QG' motif.

As originally analysed: Lowest detectable productive clonotype frequency was 2.59 x 10-5. This table comes from immunoSEQ multiplex PCR, and its TCRdb copy is limited to in-frame clones, with some not included. From that table come the V and J calls and clone size; the DNA was used to work out D and trimming. The sample comprises tens of thousands of clones, about 81% of which are singletons, and 8.6% rests with the top ten. Germline CDR1 SGHAT, CDR2 FQNNGV. The CDR3 contains 16 residues. Deletions cut 0 bases from V and 3 bases from J, with 12 bases between. This receptor was identified in a human donor in good health. V gene TRBV11-2 combines with J gene TRBJ2-1; D may correspond to TRBD1 or TRBD2 (5 bases each). The sample was CD4+ T cells from blood buffy coats. The chain's CDR3 is CASSLDSGQLYNEQFF. CDR3 sequence (DNA): TGTGCCAGCAGCTTAGATTCGGGGCAACTCTACAATGAGCAGTTCTTC.